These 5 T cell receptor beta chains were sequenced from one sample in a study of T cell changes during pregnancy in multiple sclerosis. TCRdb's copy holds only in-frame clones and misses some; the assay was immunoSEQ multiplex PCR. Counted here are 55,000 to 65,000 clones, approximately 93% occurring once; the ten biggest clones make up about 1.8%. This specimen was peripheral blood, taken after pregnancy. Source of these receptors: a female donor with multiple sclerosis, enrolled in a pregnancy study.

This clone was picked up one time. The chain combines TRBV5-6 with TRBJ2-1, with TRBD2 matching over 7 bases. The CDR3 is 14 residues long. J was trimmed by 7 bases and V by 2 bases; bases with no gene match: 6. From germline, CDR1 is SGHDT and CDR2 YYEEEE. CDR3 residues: CASSFGLAENEQFF. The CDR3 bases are TGTGCCAGCAGCTTTGGTCTAGCGGAAAATGAGCAGTTCTTC.

The CDR3 spells CASSAGGTQYF. In DNA form, the CDR3 reads TGTGCCAGCAGCGCCGGGGGGACGCAGTATTTT. The rearrangement uses TRBV7-3 and TRBJ2-3; 7 nucleotides match TRBD2. This CDR3 comprises 11 residues. The V gene's germline CDR1 is SGHTA and CDR2 FQGTGA. The V segment lost 5 bases and the J segment 9 bases; nucleotides outside the gene matches: 2.

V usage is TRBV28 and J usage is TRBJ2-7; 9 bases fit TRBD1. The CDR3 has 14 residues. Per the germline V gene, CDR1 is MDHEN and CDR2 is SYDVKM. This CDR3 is CVAARDRDTYEQYF. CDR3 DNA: TGTGTCGCGGCGAGGGACAGGGACACCTACGAGCAGTACTTC.

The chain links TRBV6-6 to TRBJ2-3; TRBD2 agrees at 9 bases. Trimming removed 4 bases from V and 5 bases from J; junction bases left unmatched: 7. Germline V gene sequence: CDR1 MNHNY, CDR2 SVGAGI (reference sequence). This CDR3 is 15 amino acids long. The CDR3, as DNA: TGTGCCAGCAGTTCGCTAGCGGGGCGGGGAGATACGCAGTATTTT. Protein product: CASSSLAGRGDTQYF.

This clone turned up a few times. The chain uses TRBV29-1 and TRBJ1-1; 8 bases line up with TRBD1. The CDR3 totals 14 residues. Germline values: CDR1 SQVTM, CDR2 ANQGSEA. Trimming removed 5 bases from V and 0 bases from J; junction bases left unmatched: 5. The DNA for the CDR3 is TGCAGCGTTAGGACAGGGCGTATGAACACTGAAGCTTTCTTT. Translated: CSVRTGRMNTEAFF. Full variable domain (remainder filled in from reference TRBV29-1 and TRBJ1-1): SAVISQKPSRDICQRGTSLTIQCQVDSQVTMMFWYRQQPGQSLTLIATANQGSEATYESGFVIDKFPISRPNLTFSTLTVSNMSPEDSSIYLCSVRTGRMNTEAFFGQGTRLTVV.